There are many counts of the clone carrying this TCR beta chain. Its specificity is unknown. The V gene's germline CDR1 is SNHLY and CDR2 FYNNEI. V lost 1 base and J lost 6, with 13 bases in between. The CDR3 covers 15 residues. Researchers turned away patients with other autoimmune diseases, uncontrolled infections, pregnancy or lactation. PBMCs came from roughly 9.2 ml of fresh peripheral blood. This entry is derived from a study of Graves' ophthalmopathy and Graves' hyperthyroidism. Overall study findings and caveats: Most thyroid-expanded clonotypes exceeding 0.001 frequency were also found in blood. The model predicted ophthalmopathy progression with more than 70% sensitivity and approximately 72% specificity.

The study amplified TCR beta CDR3 regions using RNA transcripts. First-round RT-PCR employed HTBI primers, with a second-round multiplex PCR after it. A single record per CDR3 protein comes from TCRdb applying MiXCR to the multiplex PCR reads. The table lists 350,000 to 450,000 distinct CDR3 sequences, around 21% of them singletons. The V and J genes are TRBV2 and TRBJ1-5, with unresolved D. This TCR derives from a woman younger than 35 with stable Graves' hyperthyroidism. Sample: peripheral blood. The CDR3 here is CASSEGYGLGQPQHF. Written as DNA, the CDR3 is TGTGCCAGCAGTGAAGGGTACGGGTTGGGTCAGCCCCAGCATTTT.